One TCR beta chain is described in this entry. This clone's antigen is unknown. The record has no base qualities; no much larger clone is one base away. The record originates from a study of OX40 agonist ivuxolimab in advanced cancers. In terms of the full investigation: The costimulatory receptor OX40 (CD134) was targeted by ivuxolimab, a fully human IgG2 agonistic monoclonal antibody. Intravenous ivuxolimab was administered to patients every 2 weeks at six dose levels: 0.01, 0.1, 0.3, 1.5, 3 and 10 mg/kg. The point of sequencing TCRbeta in the periphery was to test whether ivuxolimab changed TCR sequence diversity and drove clonal T-cell expansion. In the dose-escalation cohort, around four fifths of patients were male, and the mean age was approximately 60 years, with a range of roughly 23 to 85. Prior anti-PD-1, anti-PD-L1 or anti-CTLA-4 therapy was permitted, and checkpoint inhibitors had been received by roughly 42% of dose-escalation patients. Of the roughly 51 dose-escalation patients, hepatocellular carcinoma was present in about 20, melanoma in approximately 15, renal cell carcinoma in 9 and head and neck cancer in 9. Three dose-escalation patients achieved partial responses, one with hepatocellular carcinoma and two with cutaneous melanoma. The paper describes the monotherapy dose-escalation part (N of about 47 patients) of the phase I trial of ivuxolimab.

Patients with a history of autoimmune disease or receiving systemic immunosuppression were excluded from the trial. In every dose cohort, peripheral blood was drawn for TCR sequencing at baseline, cycle 4 day 1, and cycle 7 day 1. The samples were taken from a phase I, first-in-human, multicenter, open-label dose-escalation trial of ivuxolimab. Adults with locally advanced or metastatic head and neck squamous cell, hepatocellular, melanoma or renal cell carcinoma were enrolled in the trial. CD4+ and CD8+ T cells were sorted separately from peripheral blood before TCR sequencing. The paper's findings and limits, for the study overall: After ivuxolimab, more expanded clones were found on average in CD8+ T cells than in CD4+ T cells. The antigen specificity of the clonally expanded peripheral T cells was not determined. Low levels of normalized T-cell clonal expansion were also seen in some nonresponding patients. At doses from 0.1 to 3.0 mg/kg, clonal expansion was seen in both CD4+ and CD8+ blood T cells between baseline and week 6. Partial responders in the 0.1-3.0 mg/kg groups had among the lowest normalized peripheral clonal expansion, especially among CD8+ T cells.

Looking up the germline V gene yields CDR1 ENHRY and CDR2 SYGVKD. V is shortened by 10 bases, J by 1 base, and the region joining them spans 20 bases. The CDR3 starts with the cysteine, ends with the phenylalanine, and has 15 residues. Here the CDR3 DNA is all that survives: 45 bases in frame from base 1. To sequence the TCRbeta CDR3 region, genomic DNA was isolated from the sorted cells. The immunoSEQ Assay was used to sequence the TCRbeta CDR3 regions. TCRdb obtained this table from immuneACCESS and retained in-frame rearrangements with V and J assigned. These tables miss some clones; where compared with another copy, unresolved V genes account for less than half of the shortfall, and the remainder is unexplained. The sample table contains about 58,000 clones; only one count was recorded for over 75% of them. The ten largest account for approximately 0.7% of the sample.

The chain employs TRBV10-3 and TRBJ2-7; possibly the D gene is TRBD1, per 5 matching bases. The starting material was CD4+ or CD8+ T cells sorted from blood, obtained in a trial of the OX40 agonist ivuxolimab. The receptor's source is an adult with an advanced solid tumor such as melanoma, head and neck, liver or kidney cancer. The CDR3 region has the sequence CATKEQVLPSYEQYF. The DNA is TGTGCCACCAAAGAACAGGTCCTACCTTCCTACGAGCAGTACTTC.